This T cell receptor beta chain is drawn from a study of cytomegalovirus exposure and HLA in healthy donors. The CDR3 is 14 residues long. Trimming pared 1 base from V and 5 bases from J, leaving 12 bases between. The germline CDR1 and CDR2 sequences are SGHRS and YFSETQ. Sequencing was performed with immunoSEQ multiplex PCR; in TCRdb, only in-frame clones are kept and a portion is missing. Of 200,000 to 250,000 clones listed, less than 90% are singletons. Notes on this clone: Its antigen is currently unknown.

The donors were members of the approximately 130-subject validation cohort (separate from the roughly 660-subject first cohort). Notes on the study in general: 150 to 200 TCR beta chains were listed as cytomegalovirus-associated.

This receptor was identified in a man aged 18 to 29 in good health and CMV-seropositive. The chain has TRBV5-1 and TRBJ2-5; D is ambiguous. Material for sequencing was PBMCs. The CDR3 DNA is TGCGCCAGCAGCTTGAGCTCTACGAGGGAGACCCAGTACTTC. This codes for CASSLSSTRETQYF. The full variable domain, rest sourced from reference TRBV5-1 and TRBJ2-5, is KAGVTQTPRYLIKTRGQQVTLSCSPISGHRSVSWYQQTPGQGLQFLFEYFSETQRNKGNFPGRFSGRQFSNSRSEMNVSTLELGDSALYLCASSLSSTRETQYFGPGTRLLVL.